This is a list of T cell receptor beta chains from one sample in a study of blood T cells in healthy people across ages. TCRdb itself ran the 5' RACE reads through MiXCR, one entry per CDR3 protein. This table has around 600,000 distinct CDR3 sequences, roughly 48% appearing once. Sequencing input: blood. These receptor sequences come from a man older than 75 in good health. Each CDR3 is given with its conserved first and last residue. The D gene is left open where the match is weak. Clone size is stated in some rows and not others, as once, few, many or a class when expanded.

DNA,CDR3,J,D,size,V
TGCAGTGCTAGAGAAAATACGGCTAACTATGGCTACACCTTC,CSARENTANYGYTF,TRBJ1-2,.,.,TRBV20-1
TGTGCCAGTAACAGGGGCTCCGGGGAGCTGTTTTTT,CASNRGSGELFF,TRBJ2-2,TRBD1,.,TRBV6-6
TGTGCCAGCAGCCCACTCCCCCGGGGGGGAAAGAACACTGAAGCTTTCTTT,CASSPLPRGGKNTEAFF,TRBJ1-1,.,few,TRBV7-9
TGTGCCATCAGTGTTGATGCGGAGGGCTACAATGAGCAGTTCTTC,CAISVDAEGYNEQFF,TRBJ2-1,.,few,TRBV10-3
TGCGCCAGCAGCCGAGGACTAGCCGAGGTCACCGGGGAGCTGTTTTTT,CASSRGLAEVTGELFF,TRBJ2-2,TRBD2,.,TRBV4-1
TGTGCCACCCGGGGAGTAGCGGGGGATGAGGGAGTGAATGAGCAGTTCTTC,CATRGVAGDEGVNEQFF,TRBJ2-1,TRBD2,many,TRBV6-6
TGTGCCAGCAGCTTAGTCGTCGGGGGCACTGAAGCTTTCTTT,CASSLVVGGTEAFF,TRBJ1-1,.,.,TRBV7-2
TGTGCCAGCAGCTCCAGCGGCGCTAGCACAGATACGCAGTATTTT,CASSSSGASTDTQYF,TRBJ2-3,.,.,TRBV7-6
TGCAGTGCTAGAGGGGGGCTAGGGGGAGAGACCCAGTACTTC,CSARGGLGGETQYF,TRBJ2-5,.,.,TRBV20-1
TGTGCCAGCAGTCCTTGGGGGGCCCGCTACGAGCAGTACTTC,CASSPWGARYEQYF,TRBJ2-7,.,.,TRBV6-6
TGTGCCAGCAGTTCGGGGGGTTTGGGACAAAATGAGCAGTTCTTC,CASSSGGLGQNEQFF,TRBJ2-1,.,.,TRBV28
TGTGCCATAGACAGGGGGCCTAAATTATACTATGGCTACACCTTC,CAIDRGPKLYYGYTF,TRBJ1-2,.,.,TRBV21-1
TGTGCCAGCAGCCCATATCCGCCGGGACTAGCGCAAGAGACCCTGTACTTC,CASSPYPPGLAQETLYF,TRBJ2-5,TRBD2,many,TRBV6-6
TGCAGCGTTGGGGCCTCCCCAAACTATGGCTACACCTTC,CSVGASPNYGYTF,TRBJ1-2,.,.,TRBV29-1
TGCAGTGCTAGTGGTCGGCGACCTGTAGGCTACGAGCAGTACTTC,CSASGRRPVGYEQYF,TRBJ2-7,.,.,TRBV20-1
TGTGCCACCAGTACTCCCTACAATGAGCAGTTCTTC,CATSTPYNEQFF,TRBJ2-1,.,.,TRBV24-1
TGTGCCAGCAGCCCTAAACTAAGCGGCCATACCTACGAGCAGTACTTC,CASSPKLSGHTYEQYF,TRBJ2-7,.,few,TRBV7-2
TGTGCCAGCTCCCTTCGGGACCAGTACAATGAGCAGTTCTTC,CASSLRDQYNEQFF,TRBJ2-1,.,.,TRBV18
TGCGCCGGCAGCCAAGGAGACTCACGTTGGAAGGCTACGCAGTATTTT,CAGSQGDSRWKATQYF,TRBJ2-3,.,.,TRBV4-1
TGTGCCAGCAGTTGTACAGGGAAAGAGACCCAGTACTTC,CASSCTGKETQYF,TRBJ2-5,.,.,TRBV12-3/TRBV12-4
TGTGCCAGCAGTTTACGAAGCAAGAACACTGAAGCTTTCTTT,CASSLRSKNTEAFF,TRBJ1-1,.,once,TRBV6-2/TRBV6-3
TGTGCCAGCAGTCCGGCCTGGACTAGCGGGAACAATGAGCAGTTCTTC,CASSPAWTSGNNEQFF,TRBJ2-1,TRBD2,.,TRBV6-6
TGTGCCAGCATCTGTAGACTAGCGGGTCCCCAAGAGACCCAGTACTTC,CASICRLAGPQETQYF,TRBJ2-5,TRBD2,few,TRBV6-5
TGCAGTGCTAGAGACGACAGGGTAAACACCGGGGAGCTGTTTTTT,CSARDDRVNTGELFF,TRBJ2-2,TRBD1,.,TRBV20-1
TGTGCCAGCAGCACCGGCGGATGGAACACCGGGGAGCTGTTTTTT,CASSTGGWNTGELFF,TRBJ2-2,.,.,TRBV7-8
TGTGCCAGCAGTTCGGGAGGACTAGCTGAAGATGAGCAGTTCTTC,CASSSGGLAEDEQFF,TRBJ2-1,TRBD2,.,TRBV6-2/TRBV6-3
TGTGCCAGCAGCCATGACAGGGGGCGATCTGATACGCAGTATTTT,CASSHDRGRSDTQYF,TRBJ2-3,TRBD1,few,TRBV7-9
TGTGCCAGCAGTAGGACTAGCGGGAGGGCCCGTGAGCAGTTCTTC,CASSRTSGRAREQFF,TRBJ2-1,TRBD2,few,TRBV25-1
TGTGCTAGTGGGCCGGGGTTGGAGACCCAGTACTTC,CASGPGLETQYF,TRBJ2-5,.,few,TRBV12-5
TGCGCCAGCAGCAAGGGTTTGGACGTGCAGTACTTC,CASSKGLDVQYF,TRBJ2-7,.,.,TRBV5-1
TGTGCCAGCTCACCAGAAGCTAGCAGAGACAATGAGCAGTTCTTC,CASSPEASRDNEQFF,TRBJ2-1,.,.,TRBV18
TGTGCCATCAAGGGGGAGGGGGAAAAACTGTTTTTT,CAIKGEGEKLFF,TRBJ1-4,.,few,TRBV10-3
TGTGCCAGCAGTTCCCCGGACGCCGGGAGAAACATTCAGTACTTC,CASSSPDAGRNIQYF,TRBJ2-4,.,many,TRBV6-6
TGCAGTGCGGGCGACTGGAGCTCCTACAATGAGCAGTTCTTC,CSAGDWSSYNEQFF,TRBJ2-1,.,.,TRBV20-1
TGTGCCATCAGTGATAGGACTAGCGGCCAGGGGGGCGAGCAGTACTTC,CAISDRTSGQGGEQYF,TRBJ2-7,TRBD2,.,TRBV10-3
TGTGCCAGCAGCTTAGTTAGTAGCGGGGGGTCGCTCCAAGAGACCCAGTACTTC,CASSLVSSGGSLQETQYF,TRBJ2-5,TRBD2,.,TRBV7-2
TGTGCCAGCAAAACAGGGCACAACTACGAGCAGTACTTC,CASKTGHNYEQYF,TRBJ2-7,.,.,TRBV27
TGCAGTGCTCACAAATCGGGCAGCGCGGCTGGCTACACCTTC,CSAHKSGSAAGYTF,TRBJ1-2,.,.,TRBV20-1
TGTGCCAGCAGTTTAGGAGGGGTGAGCTCCTACGAGCAGTACTTC,CASSLGGVSSYEQYF,TRBJ2-7,.,.,TRBV28
TGTGCCAGCAGTTTATTTCAAGAGACCCAGTACTTC,CASSLFQETQYF,TRBJ2-5,.,few,TRBV12-3/TRBV12-4
TGTGCCAGCAGATTTACCGGGGGAGCCTACGAGCAGTACTTC,CASRFTGGAYEQYF,TRBJ2-7,.,many,TRBV6-6
TGTGCCAGCAGCTTAGAGGGAGGGCAAGACAATGAGCAGTTCTTC,CASSLEGGQDNEQFF,TRBJ2-1,TRBD2,once,TRBV7-6
TGCAGTGCTAGAGATACGGGACTGACCCAAGAGACCCAGTACTTC,CSARDTGLTQETQYF,TRBJ2-5,.,few,TRBV20-1
TGTGCCAGCAGTTACTCGAGGCGGGAGGGTACGATATACGACGAGCAGTACTTC,CASSYSRREGTIYDEQYF,TRBJ2-7,TRBD2,.,TRBV6-7
TGTGCCAGCAGCCAGCAGGGTGACTCACCCCTCCACTTT,CASSQQGDSPLHF,TRBJ1-6,.,.,TRBV5-5
TGCGCCAGCAGCTCAGGGCCAACAGGGGGGGCAGACCGTGGAGCTTTCTTT,CASSSGPTGGADRGAFF,TRBJ1-1,TRBD1,.,TRBV5-1
TGTGCCAGCACGCTGCCCATAGCGGGAGTTGGAGATACGCAGTATTTT,CASTLPIAGVGDTQYF,TRBJ2-3,TRBD2,.,TRBV7-2
TGCAGCGTGCGGGCCACCGGTAAAGAGACCCAGTACTTC,CSVRATGKETQYF,TRBJ2-5,.,once,TRBV29-1
TGTGCCAGCAGACGAGCGGACGTGCGGGAGCAGTACTTC,CASRRADVREQYF,TRBJ2-5,TRBD2,few,TRBV12-3/TRBV12-4
TGCAGCGTTGAATCAGGGGCGTGGGAGACCCAGTACTTC,CSVESGAWETQYF,TRBJ2-5,.,.,TRBV29-1
TGTGCCAGCTTCCGGGCTGGCCCCTACGAGCAGTACTTC,CASFRAGPYEQYF,TRBJ2-7,.,many,TRBV25-1
TGCAGTGCTCAGCTTAGCGGGAGAGTTTACGAGCAGTACTTC,CSAQLSGRVYEQYF,TRBJ2-7,TRBD2,.,TRBV20-1
TGTGCCAGCAGTTACTCCCCAGGGACGGTCTATGGCTACACCTTC,CASSYSPGTVYGYTF,TRBJ1-2,.,few,TRBV6-5
TGTGCCAGCAGCTACTCCTACAGGAATTCACCCCTCCACTTT,CASSYSYRNSPLHF,TRBJ1-6,.,few,TRBV6-2/TRBV6-3